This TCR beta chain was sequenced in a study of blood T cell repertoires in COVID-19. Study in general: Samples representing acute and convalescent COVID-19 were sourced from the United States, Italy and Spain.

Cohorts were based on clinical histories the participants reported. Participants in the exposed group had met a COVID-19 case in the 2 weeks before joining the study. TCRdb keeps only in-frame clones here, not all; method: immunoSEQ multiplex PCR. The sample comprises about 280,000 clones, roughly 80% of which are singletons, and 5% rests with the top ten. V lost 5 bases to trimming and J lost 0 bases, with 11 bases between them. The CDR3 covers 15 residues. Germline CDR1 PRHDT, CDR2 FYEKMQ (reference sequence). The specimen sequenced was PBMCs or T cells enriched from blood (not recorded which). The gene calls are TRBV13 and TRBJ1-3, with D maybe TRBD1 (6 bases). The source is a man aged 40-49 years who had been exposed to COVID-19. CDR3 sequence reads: CASSAPGHSGNTIYF. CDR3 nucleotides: TGTGCCAGCAGCGCGCCGGGACACTCTGGAAACACCATATATTTT.